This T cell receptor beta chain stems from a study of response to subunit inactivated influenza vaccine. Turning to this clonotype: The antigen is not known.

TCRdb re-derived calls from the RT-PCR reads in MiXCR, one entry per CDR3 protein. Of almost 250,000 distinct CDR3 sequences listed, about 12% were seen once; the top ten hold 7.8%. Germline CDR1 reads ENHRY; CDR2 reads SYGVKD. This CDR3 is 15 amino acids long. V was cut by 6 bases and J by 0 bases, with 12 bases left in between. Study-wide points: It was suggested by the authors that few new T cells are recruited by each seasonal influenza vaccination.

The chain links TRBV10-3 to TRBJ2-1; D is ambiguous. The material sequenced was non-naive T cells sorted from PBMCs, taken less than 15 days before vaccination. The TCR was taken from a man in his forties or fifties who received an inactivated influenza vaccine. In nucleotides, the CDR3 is TGTGCCATCAGGTTTAGCTTGAGCTCCTACAATGAGCAGTTCTTC. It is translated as CAIRFSLSSYNEQFF.